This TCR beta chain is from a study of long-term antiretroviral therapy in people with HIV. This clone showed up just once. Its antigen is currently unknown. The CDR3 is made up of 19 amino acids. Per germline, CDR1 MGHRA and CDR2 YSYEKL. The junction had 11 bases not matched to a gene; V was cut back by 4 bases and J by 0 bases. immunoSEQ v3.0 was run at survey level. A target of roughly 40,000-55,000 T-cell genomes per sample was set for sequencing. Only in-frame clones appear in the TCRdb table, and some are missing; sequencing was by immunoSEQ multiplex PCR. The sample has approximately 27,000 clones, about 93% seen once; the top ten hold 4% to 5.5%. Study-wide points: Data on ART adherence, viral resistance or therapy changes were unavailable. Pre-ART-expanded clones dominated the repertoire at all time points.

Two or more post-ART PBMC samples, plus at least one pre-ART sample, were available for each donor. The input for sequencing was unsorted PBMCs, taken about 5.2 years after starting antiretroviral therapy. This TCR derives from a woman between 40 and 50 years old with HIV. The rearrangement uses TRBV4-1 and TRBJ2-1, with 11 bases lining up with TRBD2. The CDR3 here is CASSRSTSGGANSYNEQFF. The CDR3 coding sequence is TGCGCCAGCAGCCGATCAACTAGCGGGGGAGCCAACTCCTACAATGAGCAGTTCTTC.